The 5 T cell receptor beta chains listed next were all sequenced from one sample in a study of identical twins. TCRdb recomputed calls from the 5' RACE reads with MiXCR, one row per CDR3 protein. Of 450,000 or so distinct CDR3 sequences listed, less than 20% are singletons. The sequencing input was naive T cells sorted from blood. These receptors originate from a man between 50 and 59 years old in good health.

This clonotype was seen a handful of times. This chain joins TRBV6-1 and TRBJ2-1; the match to TRBD2 covers 9 bases. Germline loops: CDR1 MNHNS, CDR2 SASEGT. With V trimmed by 9 bases and J by 0 bases, 6 bases remained unmatched. The CDR3 length is 15 residues. CDR3 coding DNA: TGTGCCAGTAGAAGAGCGGGAGGCTCCTACAATGAGCAGTTCTTC. It is translated as CASRRAGGSYNEQFF.

CDR3 residues: CASSSPYQETQYF. The CDR3 nucleotides read TGTGCCAGCAGTTCCCCCTACCAAGAGACCCAGTACTTC. The chain joins TRBV27 to TRBJ2-5; no clear D gene. The CDR3 sequence is 13 residues long. CDR1 and CDR2 from the germline V gene are MNHEY and SMNVEV (reference sequence). Deletions cut 4 bases from V and 0 bases from J, with 6 bases between.

The chain joins TRBV28 to TRBJ1-5; no firm D call. V lost 6 bases to trimming and J lost 2 bases, with 2 bases between them. The CDR3 is 11 amino acids. Per germline, CDR1 MDHEN and CDR2 SYDVKM. The CDR3 bases are TGTGCCAGCAGGGGCAATCAGCCCCAGCATTTT. It specifies CASRGNQPQHF.

This clonotype was seen a handful of times. This chain uses TRBV12-3 or TRBV12-4 with TRBJ2-7; D is unresolved. Trimming pared 3 bases from V and 0 bases from J, leaving 6 bases between. There are 13 residues in the CDR3. The CDR3 sequence: CASSLSNSYEQYF. The CDR3 region has the DNA TGTGCCAGCAGTTTGTCCAACTCCTACGAGCAGTACTTC.

This rearrangement joins TRBV10-3 to TRBJ1-1; D not certain. CDR3 length: 12 residues. Germline V CDR1 and CDR2: ENHRY, SYGVKD. V lost 4 bases to trimming and J lost 5 bases, with 8 bases between them. For the CDR3, the DNA is TGTGCCATCAGTGGGGGTGGGACTGAAGCTTTCTTT. As protein: CAISGGGTEAFF.